The 11 T cell receptor beta chains in this list originate from one sample, sequenced in a study of control samples from healthy donors and cancer patients. Profiling relied on immunoSEQ multiplex PCR, and the TCRdb table lists in-frame clones only, not all of them. The sample holds 150,000 to 170,000 clones, approximately 94% seen once. The sample consisted of blood. The receptors were sampled from a man aged 35-49 years in good health.

The chain carries TRBV24-1 and TRBJ1-2; TRBD1 might be the D (5 bases). The CDR3 extends over 15 amino acids. V was cut by 4 bases and J by 6 bases, with 17 bases left in between. The germline gives CDR1 KGHDR, CDR2 SFDVKD. CDR3 coding DNA: TGTGCCACCAGTGACCCCGCGAGCGGGGGGGATGGCTACACCTTC. Translating it yields CATSDPASGGDGYTF.

The rearrangement joins TRBV29-1 to TRBJ1-2; no clear D gene. The CDR3 length is 13 residues. Germline V gene sequence: CDR1 SQVTM, CDR2 ANQGSEA. V was clipped by 1 base and J by 4 bases, with 10 bases between them. DNA for the CDR3: TGCAGCGTTGAAGTCCCGGACCGCTATGGCTACACCTTC. The encoded protein is CSVEVPDRYGYTF.

The chain employs TRBV27 and TRBJ1-1; TRBD1 agrees at 7 bases. J gave up 4 bases and V 4 bases, and 6 bases lay outside the gene matches. CDR1 is MNHEY, CDR2 SMNVEV, per germline (reference sequence). The CDR3 has 14 residues. In DNA form, the CDR3 reads TGTGCCAGCAGTTCAGACAGGGACGTCACTGAAGCTTTCTTT. Its protein is CASSSDRDVTEAFF.

The chain joins TRBV10-3 to TRBJ2-7; weak D call: TRBD1 (6 bases). V was shortened by 3 bases and J by 0 bases, with 18 bases between the two germline ends. This CDR3 region has 17 residues. Germline CDR1 and CDR2: ENHRY and SYGVKD. CDR3 in DNA: TGTGCCATCAGTGATATCCTTACGAGGGACACCTCCTACGAGCAGTACTTC. Protein sequence: CAISDILTRDTSYEQYF.

V usage is TRBV5-4 and J usage is TRBJ2-2; the D gene is possibly TRBD1 (5 bases). Germline CDR1 is SGHNT and CDR2 is YYREEE (reference sequence). Trimming stripped 0 bases from V and 11 bases from J, with 14 bases between. The CDR3 has 14 residues. CDR3 DNA sequence: TGTGCCAGCAGCTTGGACGTCACGCAGGGCGAGCTGTTTTTT. Protein product: CASSLDVTQGELFF.

The chain employs TRBV30 and TRBJ1-2; maybe TRBD1 (5 bases). Germline V gives CDR1 GTSNPN, CDR2 SVGIG (reference sequence). The length of the CDR3 is 15 residues. V lost 3 bases and J 4 bases, leaving 18 bases between the germline ends. The CDR3 DNA reads TGTGCCTGGAGCCCAAACACAGGAGCGAGCTATGGCTACACCTTC. It codes for CAWSPNTGASYGYTF. Complete variable domain (other parts from reference TRBV30 and TRBJ1-2): SQTIHQWPATLVQPVGSPLSLECTVEGTSNPNLYWYRQAAGRGLQLLFYSVGIGQISSEVPQNLSASRPQDRQFILSSKKLLLSDSGFYLCAWSPNTGASYGYTFGSGTRLTVV.

This clone came up once. The chain couples TRBV7-8 to TRBJ1-6, with 7 bases aligning to TRBD1. V lost 5 bases, J lost 14 bases, and 24 bases stayed unmatched. Per germline, CDR1 SGHVS and CDR2 FQNEAQ. CDR3 length: 18 residues. CDR3 in amino acids: CASSPNPTGPVSTWALHF. For the CDR3, the DNA is TGTGCCAGCAGCCCGAACCCGACAGGGCCGGTATCAACTTGGGCCCTCCACTTT.

V usage is TRBV6-2 or TRBV6-3 and J usage is TRBJ2-4; no clear D. Germline V CDR1 and CDR2: MNHEY, SVGEGT. This CDR3 has 11 residues. V was cut by 6 bases and J by 4 bases, with 4 bases left in between. CDR3 loop: CASSPKNIQYF. The CDR3 DNA sequence: TGTGCCAGCAGCCCAAAAAACATTCAGTACTTC.

The chain recombines TRBV2 with TRBJ1-4; D may be TRBD1 (5 bases). The V gene lost 9 bases and the J gene lost 7 bases, with 9 bases spanning the gap. The germline V gene encodes CDR1 SNHLY and CDR2 FYNNEI. CDR3 length equals 11 residues. CDR3 nucleotide sequence: TGTGCCAGACGGGACGGTGAAAAACTGTTTTTT. It yields the protein CARRDGEKLFF.

This chain connects TRBV7-2 to TRBJ1-3; D ambiguous. Trimming shortened V by 8 bases and J by 0 bases, and 11 bases separated the two germline ends. CDR3 size: 14 residues. The V gene's germline CDR1 is SGHTA and CDR2 FQGNSA. The CDR3 loop is CASAQGISGNTIYF. As DNA, the CDR3 is TGTGCCAGCGCTCAAGGGATCTCTGGAAACACCATATATTTT.

This clone was seen just once. The CDR3 loop reads CASSYRGGGTDTQYF. DNA of the CDR3: TGTGCCAGCAGTTACCGAGGGGGAGGCACAGATACGCAGTATTTT. The genes are TRBV6-6 and TRBJ2-3; the D gene is possibly TRBD1 (6 bases). The CDR3 is made up of 15 amino acids. Per the germline V gene, CDR1 is MNHNY and CDR2 is SVGAGI (reference sequence). The ends were cut back, 2 bases at V and 1 base at J, with 10 bases in the middle.